These T cell receptor beta chains were read from a single sample in a study of T cells in Graves' hyperthyroidism and ophthalmopathy. TCRdb re-called the multiplex PCR reads through MiXCR, storing one row per CDR3 protein. The sample contains hundreds of thousands of distinct CDR3 sequences, 14% of which appear only once. Source material: blood. The receptors originated from a woman under 30 with Graves' hyperthyroidism. The CDR3 runs from the conserved cysteine through the conserved F or W. Fields, in order: V gene, J gene, clone size, D gene, CDR3 DNA, CDR3 protein. The D gene is left open where the match is weak. Some rows mark clone size as missing; the rest say once, few, many or name a class of expanded clone.

>TRBV7-2|TRBJ1-4|NA|TRBD1
TGTGCCAGCAGTAAAATGGGACAGGGGGAAAAACTGTTTTTT
CASSKMGQGEKLFF
>TRBV6-2/TRBV6-3|TRBJ1-1|many|NA
TGTGCCAGCAGCCCTCAAGACAGATCGAACACTGAAGCTTTCTTT
CASSPQDRSNTEAFF
>TRBV20-1|TRBJ2-1|many|TRBD2
TGCAGTGCTAGAGATGACGGACTAGCGGGAGTTATACGGAATGAGCAGTTCTTC
CSARDDGLAGVIRNEQFF
>TRBV28|TRBJ2-1|few|NA
TGTGCCACCGGCTTTGGGTTTCGGTTCTTC
CATGFGFRFF
>TRBV7-9|TRBJ2-7|NA|NA
TGTGCCAGCAGCTTGACGGTCCCCCCCCGAAACGAGCAGTACTTC
CASSLTVPPRNEQYF
>TRBV20-1|TRBJ2-4|many|NA
TGCAGTGCCCTGGAAGGAACCAAAAACATTCAGTACTTC
CSALEGTKNIQYF
>TRBV6-6|TRBJ2-7|many|NA
TGTGCCAGCAGTTACCGAACGGGAAGCTCCTACGAGCAGTACTTC
CASSYRTGSSYEQYF
>TRBV6-2/TRBV6-3|TRBJ1-3|many|NA
TGTGCCAGCAGAGAGGAGGGAACGGCGAGGAACACCATATATTTT
CASREEGTARNTIYF
>TRBV11-2|TRBJ2-1|many|NA
TGTGCCAGCAGCTCCTACAGTTACTACAATGAGCAGTTCTTC
CASSSYSYYNEQFF
>TRBV18|TRBJ1-1|many|TRBD1
TGTGCCAGCTCACCGACCCCGACAGGGCCCGCGGGAGGAGCTTTCTTT
CASSPTPTGPAGGAFF
>TRBV7-8|TRBJ2-7|many|NA
TGTGCCAGCAGCCCCCTAGGGGCCTCCTACGAGCAGTACTTC
CASSPLGASYEQYF
>TRBV9|TRBJ2-5|few|NA
TGTGCCAGCAGTTCGAGAGGGGTAGCGGTCAAACAAGAGACCCAGTACTTC
CASSSRGVAVKQETQYF
>TRBV19|TRBJ2-2|few|TRBD2
TGTGCCAGTAGGCCGAAAAGCGGGAGGGCGAACACCGGGGAGCTGTTTTTT
CASRPKSGRANTGELFF
>TRBV15|TRBJ2-1|few|NA
TGTGCCACCAGCGCCCGGGTTTACAATGAGCAGTTCTTC
CATSARVYNEQFF
>TRBV28|TRBJ1-6|NA|NA
TGTGCCAGCAGGTCCTCCGGGCCCTACTCCTATAATTCACCCCTCCACTTT
CASRSSGPYSYNSPLHF
>TRBV28|TRBJ1-5|many|NA
TGTGCCAGCAGTTTATTAAGTGTCCAACCCCTGCCGGGAGATCAGCCCCAGCATTTT
CASSLLSVQPLPGDQPQHF
>TRBV19|TRBJ2-3|NA|NA
TGTGCCAGTAGTATTAGGTGGGCACCCGTGGATACGCAGTATTTT
CASSIRWAPVDTQYF
>TRBV2|TRBJ2-7|many|NA
TGTGCCAGCAGTGAGGACGATCCCTACGAGCAGTACTTC
CASSEDDPYEQYF
>TRBV6-1|TRBJ2-1|few|TRBD2
TGTGCCAGCAGGGATTCAAGCGGGAGGACCGGCTCCTACAATGAGCAGTTCTTC
CASRDSSGRTGSYNEQFF
>TRBV6-2/TRBV6-3|TRBJ1-5|NA|NA
TGTGCCAGCACTCAATCCATTTATAGCAATCAGCCCCAGCATTTT
CASTQSIYSNQPQHF
>TRBV19|TRBJ2-1|NA|NA
TGTGCCAGTAGTATAGGGCTTCATGAGCAGTTCTTC
CASSIGLHEQFF
>TRBV3-1|TRBJ2-3|many|TRBD1
TGTGCCAGCAGCTACACAGGGGTTGGAGATACGCAGTATTTT
CASSYTGVGDTQYF
>TRBV7-8|TRBJ2-1|few|NA
TGTGCCAGCAGCTTCCACAAAAATGAGCAGTTCTTC
CASSFHKNEQFF
>TRBV28|TRBJ2-1|many|NA
TGTGCCAGCAGTTTTGACAGCGCGACCTACAATGAGCAGTTCTTC
CASSFDSATYNEQFF
>TRBV28|TRBJ1-5|many|TRBD1
TGTGCCAGCAGGAGCGACAGGGTGTCCCATAGCAATCAGCCCCAGCATTTT
CASRSDRVSHSNQPQHF
>TRBV14|TRBJ2-7|NA|TRBD1
TGTGCCAGCAGACCTACAGGGGGCTCCTACGAGCAGTACTTC
CASRPTGGSYEQYF
>TRBV7-8|TRBJ2-2|NA|NA
TGTGCCAGCAGCCCGCGGACAGTCGGGGAGCTGTTTTTT
CASSPRTVGELFF